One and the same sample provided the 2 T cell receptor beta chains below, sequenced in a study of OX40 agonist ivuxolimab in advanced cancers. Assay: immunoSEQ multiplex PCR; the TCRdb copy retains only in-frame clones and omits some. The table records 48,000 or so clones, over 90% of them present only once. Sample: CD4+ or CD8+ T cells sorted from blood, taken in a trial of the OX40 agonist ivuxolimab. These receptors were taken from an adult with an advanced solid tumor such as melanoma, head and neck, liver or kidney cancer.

The CDR3: CASSENDEQYF. The DNA for the CDR3 is TGCGCCAGCAGTGAGAACGACGAGCAGTACTTC. The chain joins TRBV10-1 to TRBJ2-7; no firm D call. V shed 2 bases and J shed 5 bases, with 4 bases lying between them. The CDR3 runs to 11 residues. CDR1 WNHNN and CDR2 SYGVQD come from the germline V gene (reference sequence).

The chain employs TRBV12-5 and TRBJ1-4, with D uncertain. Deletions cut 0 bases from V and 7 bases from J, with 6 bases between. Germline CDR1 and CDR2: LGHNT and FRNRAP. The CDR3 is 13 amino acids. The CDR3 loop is CASGLVPVEKLFF. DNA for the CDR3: TGTGCTAGTGGTTTGGTACCGGTTGAAAAACTGTTTTTT.